This is a list of T cell receptor beta chains from one sample in a study of blood T cells in healthy people across ages. Each CDR3 protein gets one entry after TCRdb re-called the 5' RACE reads with MiXCR. Among around 1,000,000 distinct CDR3 sequences listed, around 27% were seen once. These sequences were also reported in another study, on T cells of mothers and their children.

Material: blood. Receptor source: a girl aged 2-10 years in good health. The CDR3 runs from the conserved cysteine through the conserved F or W. A D gene is named only where the DNA matches it firmly. Only part of the rows carry a size: once, few, many, or a class if the clone is expanded.

D gene | clone size | J gene | V gene | CDR3 protein | CDR3 DNA
TRBD2 | few | TRBJ2-5 | TRBV5-1 | CASSLGSGGYQETQYF | TGCGCCAGCAGCTTAGGTAGCGGGGGATACCAAGAGACCCAGTACTTC
- | - | TRBJ2-7 | TRBV12-3/TRBV12-4 | CASSPDLITTRYEQYF | TGTGCCAGCAGTCCTGACCTGATAACTACGCGTTACGAGCAGTACTTC
- | few | TRBJ2-4 | TRBV12-3/TRBV12-4 | CASSPSLTEKKNIQYF | TGTGCCAGCAGTCCTTCCCTGACAGAAAAGAAAAACATTCAGTACTTC
- | few | TRBJ2-7 | TRBV28 | CASTIQGYSPGAYEQYF | TGTGCCAGCACCATTCAGGGATACAGCCCGGGCGCCTACGAGCAGTACTTC
- | - | TRBJ1-2 | TRBV12-3/TRBV12-4 | CASTIDERANYGYTF | TGTGCCAGCACCATTGATGAACGAGCTAACTATGGCTACACCTTC
- | - | TRBJ2-7 | TRBV6-6 | CASSYSAGSYEQYF | TGTGCCAGCAGTTACTCGGCGGGCTCCTACGAGCAGTACTTC
- | - | TRBJ1-2 | TRBV9 | CASPLDPAGYGYTF | TGTGCCAGCCCCCTTGACCCGGCGGGCTATGGCTACACCTTC
- | few | TRBJ2-5 | TRBV13 | CASSRAHGETQYF | TGTGCCAGCAGCAGAGCCCATGGGGAGACCCAGTACTTC
- | - | TRBJ1-2 | TRBV28 | CASSSRLGYGYTF | TGTGCCAGCAGTTCACGGTTGGGCTATGGCTACACCTTC
- | few | TRBJ2-7 | TRBV28 | CASSFSGSPSRKQYF | TGTGCCAGCAGTTTTTCGGGGTCACCTTCCCGCAAGCAGTACTTC
TRBD1 | few | TRBJ1-1 | TRBV7-9 | CASSSNVGQGAPEAFF | TGTGCCAGCAGCTCAAATGTCGGACAGGGGGCCCCTGAAGCTTTCTTT
TRBD1 | few | TRBJ2-5 | TRBV6-5 | CASSYSGQDEQYF | TGTGCCAGCAGTTACTCGGGACAGGATGAGCAGTACTTC
TRBD1 | - | TRBJ1-1 | TRBV5-1 | CASSYGQERRTEAFF | TGCGCCAGCAGCTATGGACAGGAGAGAAGGACTGAAGCTTTCTTT
TRBD2 | few | TRBJ2-7 | TRBV6-1 | CASSEVSSGGFYEQYF | TGTGCCAGCAGTGAAGTGAGTAGCGGGGGGTTCTACGAGCAGTACTTC
- | few | TRBJ2-5 | TRBV9 | CASSVSGGPGETQYF | TGTGCCAGCAGCGTCTCCGGGGGGCCAGGAGAGACCCAGTACTTC
- | - | TRBJ2-7 | TRBV7-2 | CASSLVQARYEQYF | TGTGCCAGCAGCTTAGTCCAGGCCCGCTACGAGCAGTACTTC
- | few | TRBJ2-1 | TRBV7-3 | CASSSDPNNEQFF | TGTGCCAGCAGCTCCGACCCGAACAATGAGCAGTTCTTC
- | - | TRBJ2-1 | TRBV12-3/TRBV12-4 | CASRLLGEQFF | TGTGCCAGCAGGCTCCTAGGTGAGCAGTTCTTC
- | - | TRBJ2-6 | TRBV12-3/TRBV12-4 | CASRKQGSGANVLTF | TGTGCCAGCAGGAAACAGGGTTCTGGGGCCAACGTCCTGACTTTC
- | - | TRBJ1-1 | TRBV19 | CASTAGYTEAFF | TGTGCCAGTACCGCCGGATACACTGAAGCTTTCTTT
TRBD1 | - | TRBJ1-2 | TRBV12-3/TRBV12-4 | CASTLGQGSRGYTF | TGTGCCAGCACCCTAGGACAGGGATCTCGAGGCTACACCTTC
TRBD1 | - | TRBJ1-4 | TRBV20-1 | CSAKQGTFNEKLFF | TGCAGTGCTAAACAGGGGACATTTAATGAAAAACTGTTTTTT
TRBD1 | - | TRBJ1-2 | TRBV24-1 | CATSDSGADRVNYGYTF | TGTGCCACCAGTGATTCCGGGGCGGACAGGGTCAACTATGGCTACACCTTC
- | - | TRBJ1-4 | TRBV6-5 | CASSPASHGEKLFF | TGTGCCAGCAGTCCCGCGTCTCACGGGGAAAAACTGTTTTTT
TRBD2 | few | TRBJ2-3 | TRBV6-5 | CASRVGSGSADTQYF | TGTGCCAGCAGAGTCGGTAGCGGGAGTGCAGATACGCAGTATTTT
- | - | TRBJ2-5 | TRBV28 | CASSLLAAGETQYF | TGTGCCAGCAGTTTATTAGCGGCCGGCGAGACCCAGTACTTC
- | - | TRBJ2-5 | TRBV29-1 | CSVDTGQETQYF | TGCAGCGTTGATACGGGCCAAGAGACCCAGTACTTC
TRBD2 | many | TRBJ2-1 | TRBV12-3/TRBV12-4 | CASSLSGGTYNEQFF | TGTGCCAGCAGCCTATCGGGGGGGACCTACAATGAGCAGTTCTTC
- | - | TRBJ1-4 | TRBV20-1 | CSVREGGNEKLFF | TGCAGTGTGAGGGAGGGTGGTAATGAAAAACTGTTTTTT
- | few | TRBJ2-3 | TRBV7-8 | CASSLEPTGFSTDTQYF | TGTGCCAGCAGCTTAGAGCCGACAGGTTTTAGTACAGATACGCAGTATTTT
- | few | TRBJ2-5 | TRBV20-1 | CSARDRAVQETQYF | TGCAGTGCTAGGGATAGAGCAGTCCAAGAGACCCAGTACTTC
- | many | TRBJ2-5 | TRBV7-2 | CASSLVSGEVETQYF | TGTGCCAGCAGCTTAGTTTCAGGGGAAGTGGAGACCCAGTACTTC
- | few | TRBJ1-2 | TRBV29-1 | CSVEGLKDGYTF | TGCAGCGTTGAAGGTCTAAAGGATGGCTACACCTTC
- | few | TRBJ1-2 | TRBV2 | CASSATGPVGTF | TGTGCCAGCAGTGCGACAGGTCCGGTGGGCACCTTC
- | many | TRBJ1-1 | TRBV27 | CASRDRLNTEAFF | TGTGCCAGCAGAGACAGGCTGAACACTGAAGCTTTCTTT
- | - | TRBJ1-2 | TRBV7-9 | CATSRGYSYGYTF | TGTGCCACCAGCCGGGGGTACAGCTATGGCTACACCTTC
- | - | TRBJ2-7 | TRBV20-1 | CSALRRDYEQYF | TGCAGTGCTCTGAGGCGGGACTACGAGCAGTACTTC
TRBD1 | - | TRBJ1-4 | TRBV6-6 | CATRWTGPNEKLFF | TGTGCCACCAGATGGACAGGGCCTAATGAAAAACTGTTTTTT
- | few | TRBJ1-1 | TRBV12-3/TRBV12-4 | CASSFETMNTEAFF | TGTGCCAGCAGTTTCGAGACCATGAACACTGAAGCTTTCTTT
TRBD1 | once | TRBJ2-1 | TRBV7-2 | CASSLAGQGAYEQFF | TGTGCCAGCAGCTTAGCGGGACAGGGGGCGTATGAGCAGTTCTTC
TRBD2 | - | TRBJ2-5 | TRBV6-1 | CASSLSGGAWETQYF | TGTGCCAGCAGTCTAAGCGGGGGGGCTTGGGAGACCCAGTACTTC
- | - | TRBJ2-5 | TRBV29-1 | CSVSSPGPETQYF | TGCAGCGTTAGTAGCCCCGGCCCGGAGACCCAGTACTTC
TRBD1 | - | TRBJ1-1 | TRBV6-5 | CASTRDSNTEAFF | TGTGCCAGCACCCGGGACAGTAACACTGAAGCTTTCTTT